These 8 T cell receptor beta chains share one sample of origin, sequenced in a study of identical twins. Each CDR3 protein is one row after TCRdb ran MiXCR on the 5' RACE reads. This sample yields about 530,000 distinct CDR3 sequences, of which 13% to 15% are seen a single time; about 0.4% belongs to the top ten. The same specimen was also included in a second study, on yellow fever vaccine responses in identical twins.

What was sequenced was CD4+ T cells sorted from blood. These TCRs come from a young woman in good health.

There are a few counts of this clonotype. The chain is built from TRBV2 and TRBJ1-2, with 11 bases matching TRBD1. Trimming took 1 base from V and 8 from J; bases not matched to a gene: 6. Germline V CDR1 and CDR2: SNHLY, FYNNEI. The CDR3 runs 15 residues. CDR3 amino acids: CASSEEGQGATGYTF. The CDR3 DNA follows: TGTGCCAGCAGTGAAGAAGGACAGGGGGCGACGGGCTACACCTTC.

This clonotype has a handful of counts. The chain couples TRBV2 to TRBJ1-5; the match to TRBD1 covers 7 bases. CDR1 and CDR2 from the germline V gene are SNHLY and FYNNEI. The junction had 3 bases not matched to a gene; V was cut back by 5 bases and J by 5 bases. The CDR3 runs 13 residues. The CDR3 spells CASSRQGHQPQHF. The CDR3 DNA sequence: TGTGCCAGCAGTCGACAGGGTCATCAGCCCCAGCATTTT. The variable domain in full, completed from reference TRBV2 and TRBJ1-5, reads EPEVTQTPSHQVTQMGQEVILRCVPISNHLYFYWYRQILGQKVEFLVSFYNNEISEKSEIFDDQFSVERPDGSNFTLKIRSTKLEDSAMYFCASSRQGHQPQHFGDGTRLSIL.

This clonotype was observed many times. The chain has TRBV5-1 and TRBJ2-1; D may be TRBD2 (5 bases). Looked up from germline, CDR1 is SGHRS and CDR2 is YFSETQ. The CDR3 runs 13 residues. Trimming cost V 4 bases and J 15 bases, with 20 bases left between them. The CDR3 is CASSPGNLELLFF. CDR3 nucleotides: TGCGCCAGCAGCCCCGGGAACCTCGAATTGTTGTTCTTC.

The sample holds a few counts of this clonotype. This rearrangement joins TRBV12-5 to TRBJ2-3; perhaps TRBD2 as D (5 bases). V shed 5 bases and J shed 4 bases, with 19 bases lying between them. Per germline, CDR1 LGHNT and CDR2 FRNRAP. This CDR3 contains 16 residues. The CDR3 nucleotides read TGTGCTAGTGGTCTCCAATCGGGATTGAGGGCAGATACGCAGTATTTT. Its protein is CASGLQSGLRADTQYF.

This clonotype was recorded a few times. This chain connects TRBV10-3 to TRBJ2-3; D perhaps matches TRBD1 (5 bases). Trimming pared 3 bases from V and 2 bases from J, leaving 12 bases between. In germline, CDR1 is ENHRY, CDR2 SYGVKD. This CDR3 region has 15 residues. The CDR3 spells CAISDSGRDTDTQYF. The CDR3 DNA reads TGTGCCATCAGTGATTCGGGCAGGGACACAGATACGCAGTATTTT.

This chain connects TRBV5-1 to TRBJ2-5; D perhaps matches TRBD1 (6 bases). The CDR3 totals 16 residues. From germline, CDR1 is SGHRS and CDR2 YFSETQ. V gave up 2 bases and J gave up 0 bases, with 14 bases separating them. CDR3: CASSFRQAGNQETQYF. CDR3 sequence (DNA): TGCGCCAGCAGCTTCCGACAGGCAGGGAACCAAGAGACCCAGTACTTC.

This clonotype was observed many times. The rearrangement links TRBV5-1 to TRBJ1-6; 8 bases are a match to TRBD1. The CDR3 is made up of 14 amino acids. The germline V gene encodes CDR1 SGHRS and CDR2 YFSETQ. The trim removed 4 bases at V and 8 bases at J, leaving 5 bases unmatched. The CDR3 is CASSTTGDDSPLHF. CDR3 nucleotide sequence: TGCGCCAGCAGCACGACAGGGGATGATTCACCCCTCCACTTT.

In its sample, this clonotype was seen many times. The J gene is TRBJ2-7, the V gene TRBV6-2 or TRBV6-3, with 7 bases identical to TRBD1. With 10 bases clipped from V and 3 bases from J, the junction kept 12 bases outside the gene matches. The CDR3 runs to 14 residues. Germline assignment: CDR1 MNHEY and CDR2 SVGEGT. CDR3 DNA: TGTGCCACCATCCGGGACAGCCTACACTACGAGCAGTACGTC. This translates into CATIRDSLHYEQYV.